Shown below are 12 T cell receptor beta chains from a single sample sequenced in a study of OX40 agonist ivuxolimab in advanced cancers. Libraries were prepared by immunoSEQ multiplex PCR; TCRdb keeps only in-frame clonotypes and omits some of them. The top ten hold over 0.7% of the sample, which has about 58,000 clones, about 81% seen once. The sample in question was CD4+ or CD8+ T cells sorted from blood, obtained in a trial of the OX40 agonist ivuxolimab. All receptors come from an adult with an advanced solid tumor such as melanoma, head and neck, liver or kidney cancer.

This chain links TRBV5-5 with TRBJ2-3, with D tentatively TRBD2 (6 bases). Germline V CDR1 and CDR2: SGHKS, YYEKEE (reference sequence). The CDR3 consists of 16 residues. V lost 0 bases to trimming and J lost 0 bases, with 11 bases between them. CDR3 region: CASSLDIGGSTDTQYF. In DNA, the CDR3 is TGTGCCAGCAGCTTGGATATCGGGGGTAGCACAGATACGCAGTATTTT.

This clone turned up a few times. The chain uses TRBV5-1 and TRBJ1-2, with D possibly matching TRBD1 (5 bases). The V end lost 0 bases, the J end lost 4 bases, and 10 bases lay between the germline ends. The CDR3 contains 14 residues. Looked up from germline, CDR1 is SGHRS and CDR2 is YFSETQ. The CDR3 is CASSLVVGVYGYTF. CDR3 sequence (DNA): TGCGCCAGCAGCTTGGTGGTAGGGGTCTATGGCTACACCTTC.

The chain recombines TRBV25-1 with TRBJ2-2, with D unresolved. The CDR3 runs to 14 residues. CDR1 and CDR2 from the germline V gene are MGHDK and SYGVNS. The V gene lost 8 bases and the J gene lost 0 bases, with 10 bases spanning the gap. CDR3 loop: CASSEYANTGELFF. The CDR3, as DNA: TGTGCCAGCTCGGAGTACGCGAACACCGGGGAGCTGTTTTTT.

A single count supports this clone. The rearrangement uses TRBV4-1 and TRBJ1-2, with a weak D call TRBD1 (5 bases). Germline CDR1 and CDR2: MGHRA and YSYEKL. CDR3 length: 17 amino acids. V shed 4 bases and J shed 0 bases, with 18 bases lying between them. In DNA, the CDR3 is TGCGCCAGCAGCCCCCATTTGGGGGGGGTGGCTAACTATGGCTACACCTTC. It is translated as CASSPHLGGVANYGYTF.

The chain couples TRBV5-1 to TRBJ2-2; possibly TRBD2 for D (5 bases). V was clipped by 5 bases and J by 2 bases, with 10 bases between them. Germline-derived CDR1 and CDR2 are SGHRS and YFSETQ. The CDR3 runs 14 residues. CDR3 coding DNA: TGCGCCAGCAGACGGACGGGAAACACCGGGGAGCTGTTTTTT. Its translation: CASRRTGNTGELFF.

The J gene is TRBJ1-5, the V gene TRBV6-1; D gene unclear. The germline V gene encodes CDR1 MNHNS and CDR2 SASEGT. The CDR3 is 15 residues long. With 5 bases removed from V and 2 bases from J, the gap between germline ends came to 13 bases. The CDR3 sequence is CASSFWGVGNQPQHF. As DNA, the CDR3 is TGTGCCAGCAGTTTTTGGGGAGTCGGCAATCAGCCCCAGCATTTT.

In DNA, the CDR3 is TGTGCCAGCAGTTTAAGGTTGGACCCACTCTACGAGCAGTACTTC. It codes for CASSLRLDPLYEQYF. This sequence joins TRBV27 and TRBJ2-7; D is unresolved. V was shortened by 2 bases and J by 3 bases, with 14 bases between the two germline ends. There are 15 residues in the CDR3. CDR1 is MNHEY, CDR2 SMNVEV, per germline (reference sequence).

The CDR3: CASSRDVLANTGELFF. Written as DNA, the CDR3 is TGTGCCAGCAGCCGGGACGTACTCGCGAACACCGGGGAGCTGTTTTTT. The chain employs TRBV14 and TRBJ2-2, with D perhaps given as TRBD1 or TRBD2 (5 bases each). There are 16 residues in the CDR3. V dropped 4 bases and J dropped 0 bases, with 12 bases sitting between them. The germline V gene has CDR1 SGHDN and CDR2 FVKESK. The whole variable domain, remainder taken from reference TRBV14 and TRBJ2-2, is EAGVTQFPSHSVIEKGQTVTLRCDPISGHDNLYWYRRVMGKEIKFLLHFVKESKQDESGMPNNRFLAERTGGTYSTLKVQPAELEDSGVYFCASSRDVLANTGELFFGEGSRLTVL.

J is TRBJ1-2 and V is TRBV10-3, with D unresolved. Germline V gene data show CDR1 as ENHRY and CDR2 as SYGVKD. The V and J ends lost 2 bases and 0 bases respectively, with 10 bases between them. CDR3 length: 15 amino acids. CDR3 residues: CAISEPAEANYGYTF. In DNA form, the CDR3 reads TGTGCCATCAGTGAGCCGGCAGAAGCTAACTATGGCTACACCTTC.

The chain joins TRBV15 to TRBJ2-7, with 12 nucleotides matching TRBD2. J gave up 4 bases and V 0 bases, and 1 base lay outside the gene matches. The CDR3 loop spans 15 amino acids. Germline V gene sequence: CDR1 LNHNV, CDR2 YYDKDF (reference sequence). The CDR3 region is CATSRELAGGYEQYF. CDR3 nucleotides: TGTGCCACCAGCAGAGAACTAGCGGGGGGTTACGAGCAGTACTTC.

This clone was seen repeatedly, ten times or more. The chain combines TRBV7-8 with TRBJ2-7; 7 positions match TRBD1. Trimming removed 4 bases from V and 3 bases from J; junction bases left unmatched: 6. The CDR3 has 14 residues. CDR1 and CDR2 (germline): SGHVS, FQNEAQ. The CDR3 DNA sequence: TGTGCCAGCAGCTCCACTCGACAGGGCTACGAGCAGTACTTC. Amino acids: CASSSTRQGYEQYF.

V usage is TRBV9 and J usage is TRBJ2-2; D may be TRBD2 (6 bases). V shed 4 bases and J shed 2 bases, with 12 bases lying between them. The length of the CDR3 is 15 residues. CDR1 and CDR2 (germline): SGDLS, YYNGEE. CDR3 bases: TGTGCCAGCAGCACGGGACTTACAAACACCGGGGAGCTGTTTTTT. Translated: CASSTGLTNTGELFF.